A selection of T cell receptor beta chains follows, all from one sample in a study of cytomegalovirus exposure and HLA in healthy donors. Data came from immunoSEQ multiplex PCR; TCRdb stores just in-frame clones and leaves some out. The table has 150,000 to 200,000 clones, about 83% seen once. Sequencing was carried out using PBMCs. These TCRs come from a woman aged 18-29 years in good health and CMV-seronegative. The CDR3 runs from the conserved cysteine through the conserved F or W. The order of the fields is J gene, clone size, D gene, V gene, CDR3 DNA, CDR3 protein. The D gene is left open where the match is weak. The size entry is marked missing in some rows and otherwise reads once, few, many or a size class.

J gene: TRBJ2-3; clone size: .; D gene: .; V gene: TRBV11-2; CDR3 DNA: TGTGCCAGCAGCTTCCGAGATACGCAGTATTTT; CDR3 protein: CASSFRDTQYF
J gene: TRBJ1-1; clone size: once; D gene: .; V gene: TRBV30; CDR3 DNA: TGTGCCTGGACCCAGAACGTCGGGACTGAAGCTTTCTTT; CDR3 protein: CAWTQNVGTEAFF
J gene: TRBJ2-2; clone size: .; D gene: .; V gene: TRBV19; CDR3 DNA: TGTGCCAGTAGTCACGGCGGGGAGCTGTTTTTT; CDR3 protein: CASSHGGELFF
J gene: TRBJ1-2; clone size: .; D gene: .; V gene: TRBV4-1; CDR3 DNA: TGCGCCAGCAGCCAAGGTCGAGGGATCTCGCCCAGAGAAAGGGGCTACACCTTC; CDR3 protein: CASSQGRGISPRERGYTF
J gene: TRBJ1-1; clone size: once; D gene: .; V gene: TRBV6-5; CDR3 DNA: TGTGCCAGCAGACCCGACAGAACGAACACTGAAGCTTTCTTT; CDR3 protein: CASRPDRTNTEAFF
J gene: TRBJ1-1; clone size: .; D gene: TRBD1; V gene: TRBV10-3; CDR3 DNA: TGTGCCATCACTAAACGGGACAGGGAGACTGAAGCTTTCTTT; CDR3 protein: CAITKRDRETEAFF
J gene: TRBJ2-3; clone size: .; D gene: TRBD2; V gene: TRBV19; CDR3 DNA: TGTGCCAGTAGTGCCAGGCGGGGGGGAACAGATACGCAGTATTTT; CDR3 protein: CASSARRGGTDTQYF
J gene: TRBJ2-5; clone size: .; D gene: TRBD2; V gene: TRBV5-1; CDR3 DNA: TGCGCCAGCAGCTTGGGACTAGCGGGACAAGAAGAGACCCAGTACTTC; CDR3 protein: CASSLGLAGQEETQYF
J gene: TRBJ2-2; clone size: .; D gene: TRBD2; V gene: TRBV10-1; CDR3 DNA: TGCGCCAGCAGTGAACTAGCGGGATTTAGCGGGGAGCTGTTTTTT; CDR3 protein: CASSELAGFSGELFF
J gene: TRBJ2-5; clone size: .; D gene: TRBD2; V gene: TRBV5-4; CDR3 DNA: TGTGCCAGCAGCTTGGCCGGGACTAGCGGGAATCTAGAGACCCAGTACTTC; CDR3 protein: CASSLAGTSGNLETQYF
J gene: TRBJ2-1; clone size: once; D gene: .; V gene: TRBV6-1; CDR3 DNA: TGTGCCAGTTTGACAGGTCAATACAATGAGCAGTTCTTC; CDR3 protein: CASLTGQYNEQFF
J gene: TRBJ1-6; clone size: .; D gene: .; V gene: TRBV13; CDR3 DNA: TGTGCCAGCAGCTTAGATTCCAGGGGAGGGGGAAGTTCACCCCTCCACTTT; CDR3 protein: CASSLDSRGGGSSPLHF
J gene: TRBJ2-7; clone size: .; D gene: TRBD1; V gene: TRBV5-1; CDR3 DNA: TGCGCCAGCAGCTTGGAACGGGACAGCTCCTACGAGCAGTACTTC; CDR3 protein: CASSLERDSSYEQYF
J gene: TRBJ1-4; clone size: .; D gene: .; V gene: TRBV7-2; CDR3 DNA: TGTGCCAGCAGCTCGCTAGAAGGACAGACACTAAATGAAAAACTGTTTTTT; CDR3 protein: CASSSLEGQTLNEKLFF
J gene: TRBJ2-1; clone size: .; D gene: .; V gene: TRBV5-1; CDR3 DNA: TGCGCCAGCAGCTTGGGCCGGGGAGCTAACTACAATGAGCAGTTCTTC; CDR3 protein: CASSLGRGANYNEQFF
J gene: TRBJ2-3; clone size: .; D gene: TRBD2; V gene: TRBV27; CDR3 DNA: TGTGCCAGGGGCCCTTCCGGGACTAGCGGGGGGGCCTTAGATACGCAGTATTTT; CDR3 protein: CARGPSGTSGGALDTQYF
J gene: TRBJ2-2; clone size: .; D gene: .; V gene: TRBV4-1; CDR3 DNA: TGCGCCAGCAGAGCGGTTGGGGGGACCGGGGAGCTGTTTTTT; CDR3 protein: CASRAVGGTGELFF
J gene: TRBJ2-7; clone size: once; D gene: TRBD2; V gene: TRBV7-2; CDR3 DNA: TGTGCCAGCAGCTTGGGCTTGCAAGCGGGGCGCTCCTACGAGCAGTACTTC; CDR3 protein: CASSLGLQAGRSYEQYF
J gene: TRBJ2-6; clone size: .; D gene: TRBD1; V gene: TRBV7-9; CDR3 DNA: TGTGCCAGCAGCCCACGGACAGGGTCCGGGGCCAACGTCCTGACTTTC; CDR3 protein: CASSPRTGSGANVLTF
J gene: TRBJ2-7; clone size: .; D gene: TRBD1; V gene: TRBV2; CDR3 DNA: TGTGCCAGCTCCCCAGGGGGCGCCTATTACGAGCAGTACTTC; CDR3 protein: CASSPGGAYYEQYF
J gene: TRBJ2-5; clone size: .; D gene: TRBD2; V gene: TRBV5-1; CDR3 DNA: TGCGCCAGCAGCTTGGATCGTCGGGGACCAGCGGGGGAGACCCAGTACTTC; CDR3 protein: CASSLDRRGPAGETQYF
J gene: TRBJ1-5; clone size: .; D gene: TRBD1; V gene: TRBV12-5; CDR3 DNA: TGTGCTAGTGGTTCCTTGGGGGGACAGGGGGGCAATCAGCCCCAGCATTTT; CDR3 protein: CASGSLGGQGGNQPQHF
J gene: TRBJ2-1; clone size: .; D gene: TRBD2; V gene: TRBV9; CDR3 DNA: TGTGCCAGCAGCGCGGGGACTAGCGGGGCGAATGAGCAGTTCTTC; CDR3 protein: CASSAGTSGANEQFF
J gene: TRBJ2-3; clone size: .; D gene: .; V gene: TRBV5-1; CDR3 DNA: TGCGCCAGCAGCTACATGGCAGCAGATACGCAGTATTTT; CDR3 protein: CASSYMAADTQYF
J gene: TRBJ2-7; clone size: .; D gene: TRBD1; V gene: TRBV2; CDR3 DNA: TGTGCCAGCAGTGAAGCGCGTAACAGGGGTTACGAGCAGTACTTC; CDR3 protein: CASSEARNRGYEQYF
J gene: TRBJ2-7; clone size: few; D gene: .; V gene: TRBV10-1; CDR3 DNA: TGCGCCAGCACAGACGAGCAGTACTTC; CDR3 protein: CASTDEQYF
J gene: TRBJ1-2; clone size: .; D gene: TRBD1; V gene: TRBV5-4; CDR3 DNA: TGTGCCAGCAGCTTACAGGGGGAACGGGTTTATTCGGGCTACACCTTC; CDR3 protein: CASSLQGERVYSGYTF
J gene: TRBJ2-3; clone size: .; D gene: TRBD2; V gene: TRBV19; CDR3 DNA: TGTGCCAGTAGTATAGAGTGGCTAGCGGGGAGCACAGATACGCAGTATTTT; CDR3 protein: CASSIEWLAGSTDTQYF
J gene: TRBJ2-2; clone size: .; D gene: TRBD2; V gene: TRBV4-2; CDR3 DNA: TGTGCCAGCAGCCAGGGGGTTCTAGCGGGAGCGACCGGGGAGCTGTTTTTT; CDR3 protein: CASSQGVLAGATGELFF
J gene: TRBJ1-2; clone size: .; D gene: .; V gene: TRBV19; CDR3 DNA: TGTGCCAGTAGTATAAATAAACAGGCCATCCTCTTCGGCTACACCTTC; CDR3 protein: CASSINKQAILFGYTF
J gene: TRBJ2-7; clone size: .; D gene: TRBD2; V gene: TRBV6-1; CDR3 DNA: TGTGCCGGTAGCAGCGGGAGGTCTTACGAGCAGTACTTC; CDR3 protein: CAGSSGRSYEQYF
J gene: TRBJ1-2; clone size: .; D gene: .; V gene: TRBV5-6; CDR3 DNA: TGTGCCAGCAGCCCTGACAGGCCCTATGGCTACACCTTC; CDR3 protein: CASSPDRPYGYTF
J gene: TRBJ2-7; clone size: .; D gene: TRBD1; V gene: TRBV5-1; CDR3 DNA: TGCGCCAGCAGCTTGGCGACCCGGGGACAGGGGTCTGACGAGCAGTACTTC; CDR3 protein: CASSLATRGQGSDEQYF
J gene: TRBJ2-7; clone size: .; D gene: TRBD2; V gene: TRBV18; CDR3 DNA: TGTGCCAGCTCACCACCTCTAGCGGGAGTCGAGCAGTACTTC; CDR3 protein: CASSPPLAGVEQYF
J gene: TRBJ2-2; clone size: .; D gene: .; V gene: TRBV6-4; CDR3 DNA: TGTGCCAGCGAAACAGGGAACACCGGGGAGCTGTTTTTT; CDR3 protein: CASETGNTGELFF
J gene: TRBJ2-1; clone size: .; D gene: TRBD2; V gene: TRBV7-3; CDR3 DNA: TGTGCCAGCAGCTCCAGCGGGGGGCTTAACAATGAGCAGTTCTTC; CDR3 protein: CASSSSGGLNNEQFF
J gene: TRBJ2-3; clone size: .; D gene: TRBD1; V gene: TRBV5-1; CDR3 DNA: TGCGCCAGCAGCTGGGGTCTCGGGACAGGACCCACAGATACGCAGTATTTT; CDR3 protein: CASSWGLGTGPTDTQYF
J gene: TRBJ1-1; clone size: .; D gene: .; V gene: TRBV19; CDR3 DNA: TGTGCCAGTAGTACCGTAGGGAGCACTGAAGCTTTCTTT; CDR3 protein: CASSTVGSTEAFF
J gene: TRBJ1-2; clone size: .; D gene: TRBD1; V gene: TRBV10-3; CDR3 DNA: TGTGCCATCAGGGGTCAGGGGGGCGATGGCTACACCTTC; CDR3 protein: CAIRGQGGDGYTF
J gene: TRBJ1-1; clone size: .; D gene: .; V gene: TRBV2; CDR3 DNA: TGTGCCAGCAGTGAATGGGTGAGGGGGGGAGCTTTCTTT; CDR3 protein: CASSEWVRGGAFF
J gene: TRBJ2-7; clone size: .; D gene: .; V gene: TRBV5-1; CDR3 DNA: TGCGCCAGCAGCTCCAGTCTGGGGCAGGGCCGCTACGAGCAGTACTTC; CDR3 protein: CASSSSLGQGRYEQYF
J gene: TRBJ1-1; clone size: .; D gene: .; V gene: TRBV5-1; CDR3 DNA: TGCGCCAGCAGCTATACCGGACAGACTGAAGCTTTCTTT; CDR3 protein: CASSYTGQTEAFF
J gene: TRBJ1-3; clone size: .; D gene: .; V gene: TRBV30; CDR3 DNA: TGTGCCTGGAGTCGAGGGAGGACAGGAAACACCATATATTTT; CDR3 protein: CAWSRGRTGNTIYF
J gene: TRBJ1-5; clone size: .; D gene: .; V gene: TRBV5-4; CDR3 DNA: TGTGCCAGCTCACTCGGGGGAGGCAATCAGCCCCAGCATTTT; CDR3 protein: CASSLGGGNQPQHF
J gene: TRBJ2-1; clone size: .; D gene: TRBD2; V gene: TRBV7-6; CDR3 DNA: TGTGCCAGCAGCCCTCGGACTAGCGGCACGGGTGAGCAGTTCTTC; CDR3 protein: CASSPRTSGTGEQFF
J gene: TRBJ1-3; clone size: .; D gene: .; V gene: TRBV10-3; CDR3 DNA: TGTGCCACTCACGGGTCAAACCCCTCCGGAAACACCATATATTTT; CDR3 protein: CATHGSNPSGNTIYF
J gene: TRBJ1-5; clone size: once; D gene: TRBD1; V gene: TRBV4-1; CDR3 DNA: TGCGCCAGCAGCCAACGGACAGGGCGATCCCAGCCCCAGCATTTT; CDR3 protein: CASSQRTGRSQPQHF
J gene: TRBJ2-1; clone size: .; D gene: .; V gene: TRBV10-3; CDR3 DNA: TGTGCCATCCGGGGGTCCGGAACCTACAATGAGCAGTTCTTC; CDR3 protein: CAIRGSGTYNEQFF
J gene: TRBJ2-2; clone size: once; D gene: TRBD2; V gene: TRBV11-2; CDR3 DNA: TGTGCCAGCAGCTTAGGTGGGACTAGCGCTGCGAACACCGGGGAGCTGTTTTTT; CDR3 protein: CASSLGGTSAANTGELFF
J gene: TRBJ2-7; clone size: .; D gene: TRBD2; V gene: TRBV5-1; CDR3 DNA: TGCGCCAGCAGCTTACTAGCGGGAGGGGATTACGAGCAGTACTTC; CDR3 protein: CASSLLAGGDYEQYF
J gene: TRBJ2-1; clone size: .; D gene: .; V gene: TRBV6-5; CDR3 DNA: TGTGCCAGTACGGAGCTCTCCTACAATGAGCAGTTCTTC; CDR3 protein: CASTELSYNEQFF
J gene: TRBJ2-2; clone size: .; D gene: .; V gene: TRBV4-1; CDR3 DNA: TGCGCCAGCAGCCAAGATTGGGGCCTTTCCGGGGAGCTGTTTTTT; CDR3 protein: CASSQDWGLSGELFF
J gene: TRBJ1-4; clone size: .; D gene: .; V gene: TRBV9; CDR3 DNA: TGTGCCAGCAGCGTAAGTGCCACTGAAGTTGAAAAACTGTTTTTT; CDR3 protein: CASSVSATEVEKLFF
J gene: TRBJ1-2; clone size: few; D gene: .; V gene: TRBV10-3; CDR3 DNA: TGTGCCATCAGTGATGCCCGACAGGCAATGCGGGGCTACACCTTC; CDR3 protein: CAISDARQAMRGYTF
J gene: TRBJ2-3; clone size: .; D gene: .; V gene: TRBV5-1; CDR3 DNA: TGCGCCAGCAGCTTGGGACAGTACCCTAGCACAGATACGCAGTATTTT; CDR3 protein: CASSLGQYPSTDTQYF
J gene: TRBJ1-2; clone size: .; D gene: TRBD1; V gene: TRBV4-2; CDR3 DNA: TGTGCCAGCAGCCAAGACCGGACAGGGTTTCACTATGGCTACACCTTC; CDR3 protein: CASSQDRTGFHYGYTF
J gene: TRBJ1-6; clone size: few; D gene: TRBD1; V gene: TRBV4-1; CDR3 DNA: TGCGCCAGCAGTAGGGGACAGGGAAATTCACCCCTCCACTTT; CDR3 protein: CASSRGQGNSPLHF
J gene: TRBJ1-2; clone size: .; D gene: .; V gene: TRBV4-1; CDR3 DNA: TGCGCCAGCAGCCATGGACCGAGGGGGGGAAACTATGGCTACACCTTC; CDR3 protein: CASSHGPRGGNYGYTF
J gene: TRBJ1-2; clone size: .; D gene: .; V gene: TRBV5-1; CDR3 DNA: TGCGCCAGCAGGGACAGAACGTCGGGCGGTGGCTACACCTTC; CDR3 protein: CASRDRTSGGGYTF
J gene: TRBJ1-2; clone size: .; D gene: .; V gene: TRBV4-1; CDR3 DNA: TGCGCCAGCAGCCCGGCGACAGGCTACTATGGCTACACCTTC; CDR3 protein: CASSPATGYYGYTF